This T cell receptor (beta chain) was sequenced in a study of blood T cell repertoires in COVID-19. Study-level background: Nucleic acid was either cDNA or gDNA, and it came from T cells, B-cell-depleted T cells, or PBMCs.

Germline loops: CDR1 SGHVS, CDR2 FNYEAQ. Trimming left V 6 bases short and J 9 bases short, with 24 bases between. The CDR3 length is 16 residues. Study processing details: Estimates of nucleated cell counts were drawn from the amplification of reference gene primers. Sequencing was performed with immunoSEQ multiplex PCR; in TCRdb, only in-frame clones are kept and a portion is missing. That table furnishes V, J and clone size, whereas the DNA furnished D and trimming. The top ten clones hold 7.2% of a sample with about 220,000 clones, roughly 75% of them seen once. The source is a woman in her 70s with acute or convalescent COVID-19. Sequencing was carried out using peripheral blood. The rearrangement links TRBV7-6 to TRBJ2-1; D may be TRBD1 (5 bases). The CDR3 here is CASSPRLGPPPSEQFF. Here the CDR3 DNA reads TGTGCCAGCAGTCCACGACTGGGGCCCCCCCCATCTGAGCAGTTCTTC.